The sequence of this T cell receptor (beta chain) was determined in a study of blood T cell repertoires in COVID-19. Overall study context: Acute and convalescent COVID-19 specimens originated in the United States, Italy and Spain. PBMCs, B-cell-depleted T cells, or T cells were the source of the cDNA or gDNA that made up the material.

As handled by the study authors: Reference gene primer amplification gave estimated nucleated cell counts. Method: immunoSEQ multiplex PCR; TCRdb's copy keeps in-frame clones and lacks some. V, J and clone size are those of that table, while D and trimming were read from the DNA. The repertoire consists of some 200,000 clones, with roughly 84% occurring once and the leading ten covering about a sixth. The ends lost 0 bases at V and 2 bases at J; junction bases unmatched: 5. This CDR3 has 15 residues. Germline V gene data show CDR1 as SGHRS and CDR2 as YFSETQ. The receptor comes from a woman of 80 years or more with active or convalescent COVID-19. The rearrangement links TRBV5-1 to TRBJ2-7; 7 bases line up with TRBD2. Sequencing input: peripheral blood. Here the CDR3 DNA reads TGCGCCAGCAGCTTGGCCGGGACTATGACCTACGAGCAGTACTTC. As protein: CASSLAGTMTYEQYF.